The TCR beta chain described here comes from a study of T-cell reconstitution after alpha-beta-depleted transplantation in children. Germline V CDR1 and CDR2: LGHDT, YNNKEL (reference sequence). The CDR3 sequence is 16 residues long. The V and J ends lost 4 bases and 4 bases respectively, with 16 bases between them. Study-level points and caveats: In patients about two months after transplant, alpha-beta T cells reportedly arose from several hundred expanded graft clones.

As concerns this clonotype: The antigen remains unidentified.

TCRbeta library preparation incorporated unique molecular identifiers. One entry per CDR3 protein results from TCRdb running MiXCR on the PCR reads. Among hundreds of thousands of distinct CDR3 sequences listed, approximately 8.9% were seen once. The chain couples TRBV3-1 to TRBJ2-2, with D perhaps TRBD2 (6 bases). The starting material was PBMCs, mostly from graft donor cells, obtained 180 days after TCRalphabeta/CD19-depleted stem cell transplant. The sequence came from a male patient between 10 and 17 years old who had a stem cell transplant for acute lymphoblastic leukemia, so the T cells may come from the graft donor. The CDR3 spells CASSLPGGASTGELFF. The DNA of the CDR3 is TGTGCCAGCAGCCTTCCGGGCGGGGCCTCCACCGGGGAGCTGTTTTTT. The whole variable domain, filled in from reference TRBV3-1 and TRBJ2-2, reads DTAVSQTPKYLVTQMGNDKSIKCEQNLGHDTMYWYKQDSKKFLKIMFSYNNKELIINETVPNRFSPKSPDKAHLNLHINSLELGDSAVYFCASSLPGGASTGELFFGEGSRLTVL.